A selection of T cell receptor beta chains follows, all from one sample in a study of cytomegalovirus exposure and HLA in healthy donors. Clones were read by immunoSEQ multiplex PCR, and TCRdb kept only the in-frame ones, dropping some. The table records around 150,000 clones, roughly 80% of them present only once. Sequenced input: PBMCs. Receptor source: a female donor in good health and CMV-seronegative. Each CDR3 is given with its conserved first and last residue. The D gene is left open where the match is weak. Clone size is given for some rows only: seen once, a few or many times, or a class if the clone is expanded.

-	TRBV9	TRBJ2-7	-	CASNPCLGATPTYEQYF	TGTGCCAGCAACCCCTGTCTGGGGGCCACTCCGACCTACGAGCAGTACTTC
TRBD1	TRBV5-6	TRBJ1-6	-	CASSTRDRVNSPLHF	TGTGCCAGCAGCACCCGGGACAGGGTAAATTCACCCCTCCACTTT
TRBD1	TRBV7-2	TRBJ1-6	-	CASSSPDRGYNSPLHF	TGTGCCAGCAGCTCACCGGACAGGGGGTATAATTCACCCCTCCACTTT
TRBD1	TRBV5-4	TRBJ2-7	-	CASSSPSKTGAYEQYF	TGTGCCAGCAGCTCCCCTTCAAAGACAGGGGCCTACGAGCAGTACTTC
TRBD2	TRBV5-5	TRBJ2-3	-	CASSWTVRVAGYTDTQYF	TGTGCCAGCAGCTGGACCGTTCGCGTAGCGGGGTACACAGATACGCAGTATTTT
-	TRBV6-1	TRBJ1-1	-	CASSVRGMGEAFF	TGTGCCAGCAGTGTGCGGGGGATGGGTGAAGCTTTCTTT
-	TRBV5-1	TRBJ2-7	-	CASSLAELTYEQYF	TGCGCCAGCAGCTTGGCCGAACTAACGTACGAGCAGTACTTC
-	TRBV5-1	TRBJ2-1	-	CASSFNLGGGQFF	TGCGCCAGCAGCTTTAACTTAGGCGGCGGGCAGTTCTTC
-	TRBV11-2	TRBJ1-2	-	CASTSEKSGLGNYGYTF	TGTGCCAGCACCTCGGAAAAGTCAGGGTTGGGGAACTATGGCTACACCTTC
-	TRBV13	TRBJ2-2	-	CASRPQANTGELFF	TGTGCCAGCAGGCCGCAGGCGAACACCGGGGAGCTGTTTTTT
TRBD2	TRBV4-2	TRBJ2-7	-	CASSQDRGLAVEQYF	TGTGCCAGCAGCCAAGATCGGGGACTAGCGGTCGAGCAGTACTTC
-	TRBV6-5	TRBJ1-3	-	CASSRQLHSGNTIYF	TGTGCCAGCAGTCGACAGTTACATTCTGGAAACACCATATATTTT
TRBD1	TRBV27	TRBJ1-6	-	CASSSLSGGWDSPLHF	TGTGCCAGCAGTTCGCTCTCAGGGGGCTGGGATTCACCCCTCCACTTT
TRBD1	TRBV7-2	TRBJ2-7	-	CASSLAGTGVTKYF	TGTGCCAGCAGCTTAGCCGGGACAGGGGTGACAAAGTACTTC
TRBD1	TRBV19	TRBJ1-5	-	CASSRQGTQPQHF	TGTGCCAGTAGCAGACAGGGTACCCAGCCCCAGCATTTT
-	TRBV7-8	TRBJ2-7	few	CASSPDQGFGNEQYF	TGTGCCAGCAGCCCCGACCAGGGATTCGGCAACGAGCAGTACTTC
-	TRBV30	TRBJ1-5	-	CAFRRQPQHF	TGTGCCTTTCGGCGGCAGCCCCAGCATTTT
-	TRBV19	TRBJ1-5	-	CAAAPSSISNQPQHF	TGTGCCGCTGCCCCGAGCTCAATCAGCAATCAGCCCCAGCATTTT
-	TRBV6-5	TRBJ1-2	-	CASRPTGRLGGYTF	TGTGCCAGCAGACCGACAGGTCGATTGGGAGGCTACACCTTC
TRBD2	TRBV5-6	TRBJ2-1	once	CASSFSGGAAFF	TGTGCCAGCAGCTTTAGCGGGGGGGCTGCGTTCTTC
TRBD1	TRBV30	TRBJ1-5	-	CAWSVRGGFGQPQHF	TGTGCCTGGAGTGTACGAGGGGGCTTCGGGCAGCCCCAGCATTTT
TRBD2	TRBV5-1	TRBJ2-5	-	CASSPPGLEGETQYF	TGCGCCAGCAGCCCACCGGGACTAGAGGGGGAGACCCAGTACTTC
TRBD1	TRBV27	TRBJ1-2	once	CASRKTGAVNYGYTF	TGTGCCAGCAGGAAGACAGGGGCCGTTAACTATGGCTACACCTTC
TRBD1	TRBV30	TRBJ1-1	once	CAWSARQGQLMNTEAFF	TGTGCCTGGAGCGCCCGACAGGGCCAGTTAATGAACACTGAAGCTTTCTTT
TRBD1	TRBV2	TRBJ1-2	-	CASTGQKEGGYTF	TGTGCCAGCACGGGACAGAAAGAGGGAGGCTACACCTTC
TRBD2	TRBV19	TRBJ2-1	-	CASSWGLAGGWNEQFF	TGTGCCAGTAGTTGGGGACTAGCGGGAGGGTGGAATGAGCAGTTCTTC
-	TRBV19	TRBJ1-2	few	CASSIRVNYGYTF	TGTGCCAGTAGTATTCGGGTAAACTATGGCTACACCTTC
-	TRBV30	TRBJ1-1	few	CASEQQGNTEAFF	TGTGCCTCGGAACAGCAGGGGAACACTGAAGCTTTCTTT
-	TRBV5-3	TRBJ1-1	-	CARSLEVDRRSSPGANTEAFF	TGTGCCAGAAGCTTGGAGGTTGACAGGAGGTCCTCTCCCGGTGCGAACACTGAAGCTTTCTTT
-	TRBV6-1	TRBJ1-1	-	CASVEVMGNTEAFF	TGTGCCAGCGTTGAGGTAATGGGGAACACTGAAGCTTTCTTT
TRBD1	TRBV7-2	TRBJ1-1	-	CASSLGAGGQVRDTEAFF	TGTGCCAGCAGCTTAGGGGCGGGCGGACAGGTGAGAGACACTGAAGCTTTCTTT
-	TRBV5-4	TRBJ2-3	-	CASSSTGTRGDTQYF	TGTGCCAGCAGCTCCACCGGGACCCGGGGGGATACGCAGTATTTT
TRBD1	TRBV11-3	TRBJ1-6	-	CASSSHPHRGNSPLHF	TGTGCCAGCAGCTCTCATCCGCACAGGGGAAATTCACCCCTCCACTTT
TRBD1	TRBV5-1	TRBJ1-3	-	CASSLERPTGAQGNTIYF	TGCGCCAGCAGCTTGGAACGACCGACAGGGGCGCAAGGAAACACCATATATTTT
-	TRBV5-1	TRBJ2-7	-	CASSLVGQGIDEQYF	TGCGCCAGCAGCTTGGTGGGCCAGGGGATCGACGAGCAGTACTTC
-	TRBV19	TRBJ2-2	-	CASSMMGAQDTGELFF	TGTGCCAGTAGTATGATGGGGGCGCAGGACACCGGGGAGCTGTTTTTT
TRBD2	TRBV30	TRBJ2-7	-	CAWSLLAGHPSYEQYF	TGTGCCTGGAGTCTACTAGCGGGTCACCCCTCCTACGAGCAGTACTTC
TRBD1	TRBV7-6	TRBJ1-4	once	CASSLLGQGGEKLFF	TGTGCCAGCAGCTTACTGGGACAGGGGGGGGAAAAACTGTTTTTT
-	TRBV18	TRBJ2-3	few	CASSPPERGSTDTQYF	TGTGCCAGCTCACCACCGGAACGGGGAAGCACAGATACGCAGTATTTT
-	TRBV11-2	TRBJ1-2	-	CASSSPRGYGYTF	TGTGCCAGCAGTTCCCCAAGGGGCTACGGCTACACCTTC
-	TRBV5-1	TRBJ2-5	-	CASSFQGTQETQYF	TGCGCCAGCAGCTTCCAGGGGACCCAAGAGACCCAGTACTTC
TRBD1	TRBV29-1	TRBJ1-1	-	CSVEDHRGKNTEAFF	TGCAGCGTTGAAGATCACAGGGGGAAGAACACTGAAGCTTTCTTT
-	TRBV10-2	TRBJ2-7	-	CASTSRPAYEQYF	TGCGCCAGCACCTCCAGGCCAGCCTACGAGCAGTACTTC
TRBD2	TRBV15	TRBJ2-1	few	CATSVGLAGNNEQFF	TGTGCCACCAGCGTGGGACTAGCGGGCAACAATGAGCAGTTCTTC
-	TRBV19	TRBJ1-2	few	CASSIDLGQYGYTF	TGTGCCAGTAGTATAGATCTCGGACAGTATGGCTACACCTTC
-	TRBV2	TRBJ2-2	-	CASSDRGATGELFF	TGTGCCAGCAGTGACAGGGGGGCCACCGGGGAGCTGTTTTTT
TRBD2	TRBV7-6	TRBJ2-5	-	CASSFYTRGGAQYF	TGTGCCAGCAGCTTCTATACTCGCGGGGGGGCCCAGTACTTC
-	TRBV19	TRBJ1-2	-	CASSITAGFNYGYTF	TGTGCTAGTAGTATAACGGCAGGCTTCAACTATGGCTACACCTTC
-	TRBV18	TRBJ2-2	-	CASSPPRTANTGELFF	TGTGCCAGCTCACCACCCCGGACAGCGAACACCGGGGAGCTGTTTTTT
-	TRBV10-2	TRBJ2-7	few	CASSEEAEQYF	TGCGCCAGCAGTGAGGAGGCCGAGCAGTACTTC
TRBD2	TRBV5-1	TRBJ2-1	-	CASSLTVLAGNEQFF	TGCGCCAGCAGCCTCACGGTCCTAGCGGGAAATGAGCAGTTCTTC
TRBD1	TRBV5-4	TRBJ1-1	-	CASSLGMDRGGNTEAFF	TGTGCCAGCAGCTTGGGGATGGACAGGGGGGGGAACACTGAAGCTTTCTTT
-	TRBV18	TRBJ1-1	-	CASSPPSGGNTEAFF	TGTGCCAGCTCACCACCCTCGGGGGGGAACACTGAAGCTTTCTTT
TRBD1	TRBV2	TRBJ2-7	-	CASSPRTGRSEQYF	TGTGCCAGCAGTCCCCGGACAGGGAGAAGCGAGCAGTACTTC
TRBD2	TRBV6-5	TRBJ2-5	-	CASRSTSVIKTQYF	TGTGCCAGCAGGTCGACTAGCGTAATAAAGACCCAGTACTTC
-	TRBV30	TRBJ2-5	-	CAWSARETQYF	TGTGCCTGGAGTGCCCGAGAGACCCAGTACTTC